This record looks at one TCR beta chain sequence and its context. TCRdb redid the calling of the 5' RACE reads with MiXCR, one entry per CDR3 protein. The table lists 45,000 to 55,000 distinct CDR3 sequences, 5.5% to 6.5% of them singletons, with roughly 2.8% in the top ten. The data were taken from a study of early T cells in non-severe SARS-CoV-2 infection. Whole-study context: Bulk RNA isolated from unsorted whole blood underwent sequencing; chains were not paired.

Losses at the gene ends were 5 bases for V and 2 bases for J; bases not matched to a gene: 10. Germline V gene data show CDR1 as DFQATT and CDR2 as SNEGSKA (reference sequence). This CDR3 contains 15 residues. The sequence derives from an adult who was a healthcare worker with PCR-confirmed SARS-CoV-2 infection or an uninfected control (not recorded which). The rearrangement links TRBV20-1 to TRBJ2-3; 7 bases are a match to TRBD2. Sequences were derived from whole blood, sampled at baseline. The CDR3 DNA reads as TGCAGTGCTCCAAGATGGGGGGGAAACACAGATACGCAGTATTTT. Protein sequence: CSAPRWGGNTDTQYF.